The 18 T cell receptor beta chains below come from one sample, sequenced in a study of blood T cell repertoires in COVID-19. The repertoire was sequenced with immunoSEQ multiplex PCR; TCRdb's copy has only in-frame clones and lacks some. The profile covers 45,000 to 50,000 clones, with 70% to 90% appearing a single time and 8% to 10% taken by the ten largest. Sequencing was carried out using peripheral blood. These receptors all come from a man in his forties or fifties with active COVID-19.

The CDR3 spells CASSRGQGARDTEAFF. CDR3 in DNA: TGCGCCAGCAGCCGAGGACAGGGGGCGCGAGACACTGAAGCTTTCTTT. This chain links TRBV4-1 with TRBJ1-1; 11 bases map to TRBD1. V lost 4 bases to trimming and J lost 3 bases; unmatched junction nucleotides: 7. The CDR3 consists of 16 residues. Germline assignment: CDR1 MGHRA and CDR2 YSYEKL.

For this clone: Other DNA sequences in the sample encode the same CDR3. The chain joins TRBV7-2 to TRBJ2-3; D is unclear. The V end was cut by 6 bases, the J end by 3 bases, with 10 bases between. Per germline, CDR1 SGHTA and CDR2 FQGNSA. The CDR3 loop spans 13 amino acids. The chain's CDR3 is CASSRQVTDTQYF. The CDR3 DNA is TGTGCCAGCAGTCGGCAGGTAACAGATACGCAGTATTTT.

This clone was observed once. Here the CDR3 reads CARSHQSSGRSKTGELFF. In DNA, the CDR3 is TGTGCCAGAAGCCATCAATCTAGCGGGAGGAGTAAAACCGGGGAGCTGTTTTTT. The chain combines TRBV5-3 with TRBJ2-2; TRBD2 matches at 11 bases. TRBV5-3 carries the ORF label, with uncertain function. The J segment lost 5 bases and the V segment lost 4 bases, leaving 13 bases of the junction unmatched. The CDR3 has 18 residues.

A single count supports this clone. This chain links TRBV15 with TRBJ2-7, with 7 bases identical to TRBD1. This CDR3 has 13 amino acids. Germline V gene sequence: CDR1 LNHNV, CDR2 YYDKDF (reference sequence). J lost 5 bases, V lost 0 bases, and 1 base had no gene match. The CDR3 coding sequence is TGTGCCACCAGCAGAGAACAGGGGAACGAGCAGTACTTC. Residues: CATSREQGNEQYF.

The V and J genes are TRBV7-9 and TRBJ2-4, with D perhaps TRBD2 (6 bases). From germline, CDR1 is SEHNR and CDR2 FQNEAQ (reference sequence). The CDR3 spans 11 residues. Here the CDR3 DNA reads TGTGTAACCGGGCGGGGCGCCATTCAGTACTTC. Amino acid sequence: CVTGRGAIQYF.

This rearrangement joins TRBV4-3 to TRBJ2-3; TRBD2 is a possible D gene (6 bases). Trimming pared 2 bases from V and 10 bases from J, leaving 13 bases between. CDR3 length: 13 amino acids. Germline values: CDR1 LGHNA, CDR2 YSLEER. The CDR3, as DNA: TGCGCCAGCAGCCAAACCGCCGGGGAGGCGCAGTATTTT. Its protein product is CASSQTAGEAQYF.

This clone was counted a single time. J is TRBJ2-6 and V is TRBV2, with a weak D call TRBD2 (6 bases). V was trimmed by 4 bases and J by 2 bases, leaving 9 bases between them. CDR3 length equals 15 residues. Germline values: CDR1 SNHLY, CDR2 FYNNEI. CDR3 coding DNA: TGTGCCAGCAGTGTGGGGGGAACTGGGGCCAACGTCCTGACTTTC. Translation gives CASSVGGTGANVLTF. The full variable domain, rest sourced from reference TRBV2 and TRBJ2-6, is EPEVTQTPSHQVTQMGQEVILRCVPISNHLYFYWYRQILGQKVEFLVSFYNNEISEKSEIFDDQFSVERPDGSNFTLKIRSTKLEDSAMYFCASSVGGTGANVLTFGAGSRLTVL.

In DNA form, the CDR3 reads TGTGCCAGCAGCCCAAAGGGGGCTGGGGCCAACGTCCTGACTTTC. Protein product: CASSPKGAGANVLTF. The rearrangement links TRBV13 to TRBJ2-6; maybe TRBD1 (6 bases). In germline, CDR1 is PRHDT, CDR2 FYEKMQ (reference sequence). Trimming took 5 bases from V and 2 from J, leaving 10 bases between them. This CDR3 spans 15 amino acids. Drawing the rest from reference TRBV13 and TRBJ2-6, the complete variable domain is AAGVIQSPRHLIKEKRETATLKCYPIPRHDTVYWYQQGPGQDPQFLISFYEKMQSDKGSIPDRFSAQQFSDYHSELNMSSLELGDSALYFCASSPKGAGANVLTFGAGSRLTVL.

This rearrangement joins TRBV7-2 to TRBJ2-7; a possible D gene is TRBD2 (6 bases). Germline V gene sequence: CDR1 SGHTA, CDR2 FQGNSA. This CDR3 spans 15 amino acids. V lost 1 base, J lost 9 bases, and 19 bases lay in between. The CDR3 DNA follows: TGTGCCAGCAGCTTAGGCACCGGGACTCGATCATCGCAGTACTTC. It yields the protein CASSLGTGTRSSQYF.

This rearrangement joins TRBV28 to TRBJ1-2, with TRBD1 as a possible D gene (6 bases). Trimming removed 7 bases from V and 5 bases from J, with 17 bases in between. The CDR3 spans 14 residues. From germline, CDR1 is MDHEN and CDR2 SYDVKM. This CDR3 is CASTAGALKYGYTF. CDR3 DNA: TGTGCCAGCACAGCGGGGGCGCTTAAGTATGGCTACACCTTC.

The CDR3 DNA reads as TGTGCCAGCAGCCAGCCCGGGACAGGAGGAAACACCATATATTTT. This codes for CASSQPGTGGNTIYF. The V and J genes are TRBV3-1 (or the pseudogene TRBV3-2) and TRBJ1-3, with 8 positions matching TRBD1. Trimming at V came to 3 bases and at J to 4 bases, leaving 5 bases not matched to a gene. The germline CDR1 and CDR2 sequences are LGHDT and YNNKEL (reference sequence). This CDR3 is built from 15 residues.

The V and J genes are TRBV30 and TRBJ2-1, with a possible D match to TRBD1 (6 bases). V was clipped by 5 bases and J by 7 bases, with 18 bases between them. The CDR3 consists of 14 residues. CDR1 and CDR2 from the germline V gene are GTSNPN and SVGIG (reference sequence). Here the CDR3 reads CAWSQGRMVNEQFF. In DNA, the CDR3 is TGTGCCTGGTCACAGGGACGGATGGTGAATGAGCAGTTCTTC.

The chain joins TRBV5-1 to TRBJ2-1; TRBD1 agrees at 11 bases. Germline-derived CDR1 and CDR2 are SGHRS and YFSETQ. CDR3 length equals 14 residues. V dropped 4 bases and J dropped 9; count of bases not matched to a gene: 6. CDR3 in DNA: TGCGCCAGCAGCCCGGGACAGGGGGGAGGTGAGCAGTTCTTC. It translates to CASSPGQGGGEQFF.

The DNA of the CDR3 is TGTGCCAGCAGTTCACCACAGGGGGCCGCCTACGAGCAGTACTTC. This encodes CASSSPQGAAYEQYF. V and J are TRBV6-2 or TRBV6-3 and TRBJ2-7; TRBD1 aligns across 9 bases. The trim removed 4 bases at V and 2 bases at J, leaving 6 bases unmatched. The CDR3 is 15 residues long. CDR1 MNHEY and CDR2 SVGEGT come from the germline V gene.

The rearrangement joins TRBV4-1 to TRBJ2-2; 7 bases are a match to TRBD2. Germline trimming cut 2 bases from V and 1 base from J; bases unmatched to any gene: 4. In germline, CDR1 is MGHRA, CDR2 YSYEKL. The CDR3 extends over 16 amino acids. The CDR3 is CASSQYWGGNTGELFF. Here the CDR3 DNA reads TGCGCCAGCAGCCAATATTGGGGGGGGAACACCGGGGAGCTGTTTTTT.

The V call is TRBV5-1, the J call TRBJ1-4; D might be TRBD1 (6 bases). This CDR3 contains 16 residues. CDR1 and CDR2 from the germline V gene are SGHRS and YFSETQ. The V and J ends lost 0 bases and 0 bases respectively, with 9 bases between them. In DNA form, the CDR3 reads TGCGCCAGCAGCTTGGGATGGACAGCAACTAATGAAAAACTGTTTTTT. It yields the protein CASSLGWTATNEKLFF. Filled out from reference TRBV5-1 and TRBJ1-4, the complete variable domain reads KAGVTQTPRYLIKTRGQQVTLSCSPISGHRSVSWYQQTPGQGLQFLFEYFSETQRNKGNFPGRFSGRQFSNSRSEMNVSTLELGDSALYLCASSLGWTATNEKLFFGSGTQLSVL.

This clone was seen a single time. The chain recombines TRBV14 with TRBJ2-1, with TRBD2 matching over 14 bases. This CDR3 has 16 residues. V lost 4 bases and J lost 10; bases outside the gene matches: 9. The germline V gene has CDR1 SGHDN and CDR2 FVKESK. CDR3 sequence: CASSRRLAGGPGEQFF. The CDR3, as DNA: TGTGCCAGCAGCCGCCGACTAGCGGGAGGGCCGGGGGAGCAGTTCTTC.

CDR3 DNA sequence: TGTGCCACCGGGACAGGGGGTGGCGAAAAACTGTTTTTT. This codes for CATGTGGGEKLFF. The V and J genes are TRBV28 and TRBJ1-4; 11 nucleotides agree with TRBD1. Germline V gene data show CDR1 as MDHEN and CDR2 as SYDVKM. Losses at the gene ends were 10 bases for V and 8 bases for J; bases not matched to a gene: 6. CDR3 length equals 13 residues.